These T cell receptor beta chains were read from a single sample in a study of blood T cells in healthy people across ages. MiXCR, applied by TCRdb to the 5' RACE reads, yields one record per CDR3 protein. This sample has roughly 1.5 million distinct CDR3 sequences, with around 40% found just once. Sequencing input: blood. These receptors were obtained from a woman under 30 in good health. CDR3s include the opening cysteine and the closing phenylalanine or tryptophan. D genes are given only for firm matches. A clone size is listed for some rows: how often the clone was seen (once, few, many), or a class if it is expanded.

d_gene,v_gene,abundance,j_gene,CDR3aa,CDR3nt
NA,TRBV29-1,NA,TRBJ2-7,CSGGQNNEQYF,TGCAGCGGAGGACAAAACAATGAGCAGTACTTC
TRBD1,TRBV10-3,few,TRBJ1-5,CAISSLGQGNQPQHF,TGTGCCATCAGTTCCCTTGGACAGGGTAATCAGCCCCAGCATTTT
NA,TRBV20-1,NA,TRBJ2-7,CSGSSSDEQYF,TGCAGCGGGTCCAGCTCCGACGAGCAGTACTTC
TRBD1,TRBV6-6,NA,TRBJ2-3,CASRTGHDYGTDTQYF,TGTGCCAGCAGGACAGGGCACGACTACGGCACAGATACGCAGTATTTT
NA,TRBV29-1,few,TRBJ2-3,CSVEFASTDTQYF,TGCAGCGTTGAATTCGCGAGCACAGATACGCAGTATTTT
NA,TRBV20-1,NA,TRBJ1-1,CSAPTELTATNTEAFF,TGCAGTGCCCCGACTGAATTGACAGCGACGAACACTGAAGCTTTCTTT
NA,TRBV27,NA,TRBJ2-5,CASSLFGHQETQYF,TGTGCCAGCAGTTTATTTGGGCACCAAGAGACCCAGTACTTC
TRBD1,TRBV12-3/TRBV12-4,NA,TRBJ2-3,CASSGTGPADTQYF,TGTGCCAGCAGTGGGACAGGGCCTGCAGATACGCAGTATTTT
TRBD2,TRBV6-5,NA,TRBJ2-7,CASSYTQGLAGVLGSYEQYF,TGTGCCAGCAGTTACACCCAAGGACTAGCGGGAGTGCTAGGGTCCTACGAGCAGTACTTC
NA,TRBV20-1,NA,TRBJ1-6,CSARNGHF,TGCAGTGCAAGGAACGGCCACTTT
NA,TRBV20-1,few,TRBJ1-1,CSARPDGRTGAFF,TGCAGTGCTAGACCGGACGGCCGGACGGGAGCTTTCTTT
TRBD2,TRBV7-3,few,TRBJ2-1,CASSLSGTSGMGEQFF,TGTGCCAGCAGCCTCTCCGGGACTAGCGGGATGGGCGAGCAGTTCTTC
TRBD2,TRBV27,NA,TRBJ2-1,CASSPRQRLTIAGPYNEQFF,TGTGCCAGCAGTCCGCGACAACGTCTTACTATAGCGGGGCCTTACAATGAGCAGTTCTTC
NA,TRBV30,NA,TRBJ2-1,CAWSGLGENSYNEQFF,TGTGCCTGGAGTGGGCTTGGAGAGAACTCCTACAATGAGCAGTTCTTC
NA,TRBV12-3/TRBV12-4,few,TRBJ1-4,CASSLSTGLGNEKLFF,TGTGCCAGCAGTCTATCGACGGGGTTGGGAAATGAAAAACTGTTTTTT
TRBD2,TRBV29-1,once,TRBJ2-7,CSLTSYNEQYF,TGCAGCCTGACTAGCTACAATGAGCAGTACTTC
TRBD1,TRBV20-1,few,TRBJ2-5,CSASNRDRDFQETQYF,TGCAGTGCTAGTAACCGGGACAGGGACTTTCAAGAGACCCAGTACTTC
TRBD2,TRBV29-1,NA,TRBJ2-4,CSVLAGGPGDIQYF,TGCAGCGTCCTAGCGGGGGGCCCGGGAGACATTCAGTACTTC
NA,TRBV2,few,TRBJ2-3,CASNGLNTQYF,TGTGCCAGCAACGGCCTAAATACGCAGTATTTT